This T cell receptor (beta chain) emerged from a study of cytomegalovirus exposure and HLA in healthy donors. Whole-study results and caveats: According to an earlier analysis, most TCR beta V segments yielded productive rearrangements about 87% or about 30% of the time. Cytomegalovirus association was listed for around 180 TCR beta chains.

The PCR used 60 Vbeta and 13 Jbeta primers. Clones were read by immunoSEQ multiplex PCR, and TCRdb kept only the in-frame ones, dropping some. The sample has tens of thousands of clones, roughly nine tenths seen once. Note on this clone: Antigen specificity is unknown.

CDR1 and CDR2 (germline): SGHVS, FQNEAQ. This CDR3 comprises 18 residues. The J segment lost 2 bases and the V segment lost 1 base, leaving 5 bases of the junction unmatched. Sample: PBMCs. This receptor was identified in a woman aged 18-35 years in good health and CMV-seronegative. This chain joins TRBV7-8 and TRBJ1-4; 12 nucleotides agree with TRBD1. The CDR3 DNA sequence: TGTGCCAGCAGCTTAGGGAGGGACAGGGGGCCCACTAATGAAAAACTGTTTTTT. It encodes CASSLGRDRGPTNEKLFF.